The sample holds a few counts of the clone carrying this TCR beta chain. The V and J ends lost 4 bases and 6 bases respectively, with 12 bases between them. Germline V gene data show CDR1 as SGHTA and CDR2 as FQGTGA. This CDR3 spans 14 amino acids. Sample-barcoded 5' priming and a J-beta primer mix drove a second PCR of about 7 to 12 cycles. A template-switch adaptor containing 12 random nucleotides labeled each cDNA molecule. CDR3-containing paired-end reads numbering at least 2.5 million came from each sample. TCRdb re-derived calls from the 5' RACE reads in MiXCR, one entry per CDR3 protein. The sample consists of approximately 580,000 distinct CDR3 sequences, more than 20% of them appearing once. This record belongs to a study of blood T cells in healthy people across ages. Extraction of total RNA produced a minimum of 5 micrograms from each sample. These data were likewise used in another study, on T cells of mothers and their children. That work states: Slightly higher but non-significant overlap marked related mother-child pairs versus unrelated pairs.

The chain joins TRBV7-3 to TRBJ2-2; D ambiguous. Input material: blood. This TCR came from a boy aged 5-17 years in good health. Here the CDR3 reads CASSSGRNPGELFF. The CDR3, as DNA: TGTGCCAGCAGCTCCGGGCGTAATCCCGGGGAGCTGTTTTTT.